The 27 T cell receptor beta chains presented below share a single source sample, sequenced in a study of blood T cell repertoires in COVID-19. Some clones are missing from TCRdb's copy, which holds only in-frame ones; the method was immunoSEQ multiplex PCR. Of about 55,000 clones listed, roughly four fifths are singletons. The sequenced sample was peripheral blood. The receptors shown here come from a man of 80 years or more with COVID-19, enrolled during active disease.

V is TRBV10-3 and J is TRBJ2-2; the D gene is possibly TRBD2 (6 bases). CDR3 length: 15 amino acids. Trimming shortened V by 2 bases and J by 5 bases, and 12 bases separated the two germline ends. Germline V gives CDR1 ENHRY, CDR2 SYGVKD. The CDR3 spells CAISEIDGGTGELFF. Here the CDR3 DNA reads TGTGCCATCAGTGAGATCGACGGGGGTACCGGGGAGCTGTTTTTT.

The rearrangement links TRBV19 to TRBJ1-2, with 7 bases that match TRBD1. Losses at the gene ends were 7 bases for V and 7 bases for J; bases not matched to a gene: 12. Germline V gene lookup returns CDR1 LNHDA and CDR2 SQIVND (reference sequence). The CDR3 loop spans 14 amino acids. The CDR3 sequence: CASTPSGGGGGYTF. CDR3 DNA: TGTGCCAGTACCCCGAGCGGAGGGGGCGGTGGCTACACCTTC.

The chain employs TRBV10-2 and TRBJ2-2; 8 nucleotides line up with TRBD2. The CDR3 sequence is 15 residues long. Germline CDR1 and CDR2: WSHSY and SAAADI. J gave up 5 bases and V 7 bases, and 9 bases lay outside the gene matches. For the CDR3, the DNA is TGCGCCAGCACTGCTGCGGGAGGAGGGACCGGGGAGCTGTTTTTT. It yields the protein CASTAAGGGTGELFF.

This chain connects TRBV12-3 or TRBV12-4 to TRBJ1-1; the D gene is possibly TRBD1 (6 bases). CDR3 length: 13 residues. The ends were cut back, 3 bases at V and 6 bases at J, with 11 bases in the middle. CDR3 residues: CASSLGGAAEAFF. In nucleotides, the CDR3 is TGTGCCAGCAGTTTGGGGGGGGCAGCTGAAGCTTTCTTT.

This clone has a handful of counts. The chain uses TRBV9 and TRBJ2-6, with D possibly TRBD2 on 6 matching bases. V shed 1 base and J shed 0 bases, with 20 bases lying between them. This CDR3 has 20 residues. CDR1 is SGDLS and CDR2 is YYNGEE in the germline V gene. The CDR3 spells CASSVRAGRTDSSGANVLTF. The DNA of the CDR3 is TGTGCCAGCAGCGTAAGGGCGGGGAGGACCGACAGCTCTGGGGCCAACGTCCTGACTTTC.

This chain links TRBV6-1 with TRBJ1-5; the match to TRBD1 covers 7 bases. The CDR3 loop spans 15 amino acids. V shed 2 bases, J shed 5 bases, and the junction held 6 bases outside the gene matches. CDR1 MNHNS and CDR2 SASEGT come from the germline V gene. The CDR3 DNA follows: TGTGCCAGCAGTGAACGGGGGACAGTAGATCAGCCCCAGCATTTT. Translation gives CASSERGTVDQPQHF.

The rearrangement joins TRBV5-1 to TRBJ2-1; tentatively, D is TRBD2 (6 bases). V lost 7 bases and J lost 4, with 18 bases in between. CDR1 SGHRS and CDR2 YFSETQ come from the germline V gene. The length of the CDR3 is 15 residues. In nucleotides, the CDR3 is TGCGCCAGCTCCCGAGGGGCTAGCGCGTACAATGAGCAGTTCTTC. Encoded protein: CASSRGASAYNEQFF.

The V call is TRBV5-1, the J call TRBJ2-1; 10 nucleotides agree with TRBD2. With 0 bases clipped from V and 4 bases from J, the junction kept 7 bases outside the gene matches. The germline CDR1 and CDR2 sequences are SGHRS and YFSETQ. The CDR3 runs 17 residues. CDR3 sequence (DNA): TGCGCCAGCAGCTTGGCCAGGGCTAGCGGGAGTTACAATGAGCAGTTCTTC. It specifies CASSLARASGSYNEQFF.

The CDR3 nucleotides are TGTGCCAGCAGCCAAGGACTACCCGACTATGGCTACACCTTC. This sequence encodes CASSQGLPDYGYTF. V usage is TRBV5-6 and J usage is TRBJ1-2; D unclear. Between the trimmed V and J ends, which lost 4 bases and 3 bases, there was a span of 13 bases. The CDR3 runs 14 residues. From germline, CDR1 is SGHDT and CDR2 YYEEEE.

This chain links TRBV27 with TRBJ2-7; a possible D gene is TRBD2 (6 bases). The CDR3 has 15 residues. Trimming took 6 bases from V and 7 from J, leaving 22 bases between them. CDR1 is MNHEY and CDR2 is SMNVEV in the germline V gene (reference sequence). The CDR3 DNA is TGTGCCAGCAGACTCGGAGGGGACCCTACCCGTGAGCAGTACGTC. Translated: CASRLGGDPTREQYV.

J is TRBJ2-3 and V is TRBV5-5; D remains unclear. Germline V CDR1 and CDR2: SGHKS, YYEKEE (reference sequence). The V end was cut by 3 bases, the J end by 0 bases, with 5 bases between. The CDR3 loop spans 13 amino acids. CDR3: CASSSPSTDTQYF. Written as DNA, the CDR3 is TGTGCCAGCAGCTCCCCTAGCACAGATACGCAGTATTTT.

V usage is TRBV29-1 and J usage is TRBJ2-7, with 7 bases fitting TRBD2. Trimming removed 4 bases from V and 0 bases from J; junction bases left unmatched: 6. CDR3 length equals 14 residues. Germline values: CDR1 SQVTM, CDR2 ANQGSEA. The DNA for the CDR3 is TGCAGCGTTGGTCGGGGGAGGGCCTCCTACGAGCAGTACTTC. It yields the protein CSVGRGRASYEQYF.

The V gene is TRBV29-1, the J gene TRBJ1-2; TRBD1 might be the D (5 bases). Trimming took off 6 bases at V and 2 bases at J, with 13 bases between the two ends. The CDR3 length is 13 residues. Germline V gene lookup returns CDR1 SQVTM and CDR2 ANQGSEA. DNA of the CDR3: TGCAGCGTCGCCCGTGGGGGGAACTATGGCTACACCTTC. Its translation: CSVARGGNYGYTF.

The table lists this clone with a count of one. V gene TRBV5-1 combines with J gene TRBJ2-1, with 7 bases that match TRBD1. Germline CDR1 reads SGHRS; CDR2 reads YFSETQ. The length of the CDR3 is 16 residues. The ends lost 3 bases at V and 0 bases at J; junction bases unmatched: 6. CDR3: CASSSDRASSYNEQFF. The DNA of the CDR3 is TGCGCCAGCAGCTCCGACAGGGCCAGCTCCTACAATGAGCAGTTCTTC.

The chain is built from TRBV18 and TRBJ1-4; TRBD1 matches 8 bases. Germline loops: CDR1 KGHSH, CDR2 LQKENI. This CDR3 has 15 residues. J gave up 3 bases and V 4 bases, and 4 bases lay outside the gene matches. CDR3 DNA: TGTGCCAGCTCACGAGAACAGGGGGCTAATGAAAAACTGTTTTTT. Protein sequence: CASSREQGANEKLFF.

The chain employs TRBV5-1 and TRBJ1-1, with D uncertain. The CDR3 is made up of 13 amino acids. Trimming shortened V by 0 bases and J by 6 bases, and 9 bases separated the two germline ends. Germline V gives CDR1 SGHRS, CDR2 YFSETQ. Written as DNA, the CDR3 is TGCGCCAGCAGCTTGGGTGGGGAGGCTGAAGCTTTCTTT. Translating it yields CASSLGGEAEAFF. The full variable domain, in which reference TRBV5-1 and TRBJ1-1 provide the parts outside the CDR3, is KAGVTQTPRYLIKTRGQQVTLSCSPISGHRSVSWYQQTPGQGLQFLFEYFSETQRNKGNFPGRFSGRQFSNSRSEMNVSTLELGDSALYLCASSLGGEAEAFFGQGTRLTVV.

This chain links TRBV19 with TRBJ1-2; a weak D match, TRBD1 (6 bases). Germline V CDR1 and CDR2: LNHDA, SQIVND (reference sequence). The CDR3 has 14 residues. Trimming left V 0 bases short and J 4 bases short, with 9 bases between. Here the CDR3 DNA reads TGTGCCAGTAGTATAGATACAGGGCCCTATGGCTACACCTTC. Its translation: CASSIDTGPYGYTF. Complete variable domain (other parts from reference TRBV19 and TRBJ1-2): DGGITQSPKYLFRKEGQNVTLSCEQNLNHDAMYWYRQDPGQGLRLIYYSQIVNDFQKGDIAEGYSVSREKKESFPLTVTSAQKNPTAFYLCASSIDTGPYGYTFGSGTRLTVV.

Only one count was recorded for this clone. The chain recombines TRBV9 with TRBJ2-7; 9 positions agree with TRBD1. The J segment lost 4 bases and the V segment lost 4 bases, leaving 9 bases of the junction unmatched. Germline loops: CDR1 SGDLS, CDR2 YYNGEE. The CDR3 has 15 residues. In DNA form, the CDR3 reads TGTGCCAGCAGCCCCACACAGGGGGCAAGGTACGAGCAGTACTTC. This codes for CASSPTQGARYEQYF.

The chain recombines TRBV9 with TRBJ1-6; weak D call: TRBD1 (6 bases). The CDR3 contains 15 residues. V lost 7 bases and J lost 9, with 20 bases in between. Germline lookup yields CDR1 SGDLS and CDR2 YYNGEE. The CDR3 reads CASGPLAGAGSPLHF. The CDR3 nucleotides read TGTGCCAGCGGTCCCCTCGCAGGGGCGGGTTCACCCCTCCACTTT.

The CDR3 is CASTRTADYGYTF. For the CDR3, the DNA is TGTGCCAGCACCAGGACAGCGGATTATGGCTACACCTTC. The chain has TRBV6-5 and TRBJ1-2, with D maybe TRBD1 (6 bases). V was clipped by 7 bases and J by 5 bases, with 14 bases between them. This CDR3 has 13 amino acids. Per the germline V gene, CDR1 is MNHEY and CDR2 is SVGAGI.

The V call is TRBV6-1, the J call TRBJ1-1, with 7 nucleotides matching TRBD1. CDR1 and CDR2 from the germline V gene are MNHNS and SASEGT. The CDR3 runs 16 residues. The trim removed 1 base at V and 2 bases at J, leaving 7 bases unmatched. The CDR3: CASSEDSGQINTEAFF. The CDR3 nucleotides are TGTGCCAGCAGTGAAGACTCGGGACAGATTAACACTGAAGCTTTCTTT.

The V gene is TRBV24-1, the J gene TRBJ2-5; D perhaps matches TRBD1 (6 bases). The germline V and J ends were trimmed by 3 bases and 4 bases, with 11 bases remaining between them. Per germline, CDR1 KGHDR and CDR2 SFDVKD. The CDR3 spans 14 residues. CDR3 nucleotides: TGTGCCACCAGTGATACAGGGCGTAGAGAGACCCAGTACTTC. This sequence encodes CATSDTGRRETQYF.

V is TRBV11-1 and J is TRBJ2-7, with D perhaps matching TRBD1 (5 bases). Trimming took 4 bases from V and 9 from J, leaving 10 bases between them. This CDR3 has 11 residues. Germline V CDR1 and CDR2: SGHAT, FQDESV (reference sequence). The CDR3 DNA sequence: TGTGCCAGCAGCTCAGGGTCGCGGCAGTACTTC. Its translation: CASSSGSRQYF.

The V and J genes are TRBV29-1 and TRBJ1-1, with D possibly TRBD1 on 6 matching bases. V lost 1 base to trimming and J lost 3 bases, with 24 bases between them. The CDR3 totals 18 residues. CDR1 and CDR2 from the germline V gene are SQVTM and ANQGSEA. The CDR3 is CSVEGIGGAGRGDTEAFF. In DNA, the CDR3 is TGCAGCGTTGAAGGAATCGGAGGAGCAGGGAGGGGGGACACTGAAGCTTTCTTT.

The CDR3 sequence: CASSFTRPSTNYGYTF. CDR3 coding DNA: TGTGCCAGCAGTTTCACTCGCCCTTCTACTAACTATGGCTACACCTTC. This chain connects TRBV27 to TRBJ1-2; no clear D. V gave up 3 bases and J gave up 0 bases, with 14 bases separating them. In germline, CDR1 is MNHEY, CDR2 SMNVEV (reference sequence). This CDR3 spans 16 amino acids.

The chain is built from TRBV6-2 or TRBV6-3 and TRBJ2-6; D ambiguous. The CDR3 is made up of 15 amino acids. With 0 bases removed from V and 0 bases from J, the gap between germline ends came to 3 bases. CDR1 and CDR2 from the germline V gene are MNHEY and SVGEGT. The CDR3 DNA is TGTGCCAGCAGTTACTCACACTCTGGGGCCAACGTCCTGACTTTC. Translation gives CASSYSHSGANVLTF.

The V gene is TRBV1, the J gene TRBJ1-1; the D segment call TRBD1 is taken from the table without a DNA check. TRBV1 is reported as a pseudogene. This CDR3 spans 15 amino acids. The chain's CDR3 is CTSSQRGQGGSEAFF. The CDR3 DNA is TGCACCAGCAGCCAAAGGGGACAGGGGGGGTCTGAAGCTTTCTTT.